Listed below are T cell receptor beta chains from one sample, sequenced in a study of tumor-infiltrating lymphocytes in primary liver carcinoma. Each CDR3 protein gets one entry after TCRdb re-called the multiplex PCR reads with MiXCR. The sample shows about 200,000 distinct CDR3 sequences, about 65% of them seen only once. Sequenced: peripheral blood. The origin of the receptors is a woman between 55 and 75 years old with primary liver carcinoma and hepatitis B virus infection. CDR3s include the opening cysteine and the closing phenylalanine or tryptophan. D genes are given only for firm matches. The size field is filled for only some rows; it gives once, few, many or a size class.

v_call	d_call	j_call	clone_size	cdr3_nt	cdr3_aa
TRBV4-1	TRBD1	TRBJ2-2	many	TGCGCCAGCAGCCCAGGAAGAAACAGGGGCACCGGGGAGCTGTTTTTT	CASSPGRNRGTGELFF
TRBV4-1	TRBD1	TRBJ2-4	many	TGCGCCAGCAGCCAAGAACGGCGCTTTACAGGGGGAAACATTCAGTACTTC	CASSQERRFTGGNIQYF
TRBV28	NA	TRBJ2-1	NA	TGTGCCAGCAGTCTCGGGACCACCTACAATGAGCAGTTCTTC	CASSLGTTYNEQFF
TRBV4-2	NA	TRBJ2-2	few	TGTGCCACCCGTCGGGGCGATGCGAACACCGGGGAGCTGTTTTTT	CATRRGDANTGELFF
TRBV11-1	TRBD1	TRBJ2-1	NA	TGTGCTAGCAGCTTATCGGTACAGGGGTTCGATGAGCAATCCTTC	CASSLSVQGFDEQSF
TRBV30	NA	TRBJ1-2	NA	TGTGCCTGGAGTGAAGGTGGGACCCGCTATGGCTACACCTTC	CAWSEGGTRYGYTF
TRBV6-5	NA	TRBJ2-1	many	TGTGCCAGCAAGTCGGGTCAGGGCACACCCTCCTACAATGAGCAGTTCTTC	CASKSGQGTPSYNEQFF
TRBV7-8	NA	TRBJ2-7	few	TGTGCCAGCAGCCCGGGGACACCCCTTGACGAGCAGTACTTC	CASSPGTPLDEQYF
TRBV28	NA	TRBJ2-5	NA	TGTGCCAGCAGGGGACCTTTAAGAGGAGAGACCCAGTACTTC	CASRGPLRGETQYF
TRBV12-3/TRBV12-4	TRBD2	TRBJ2-7	once	TGTGTCAACACCCTGGGACTAGCGGGAAGGTACGAGCAGTACTTC	CVNTLGLAGRYEQYF
TRBV29-1	NA	TRBJ2-1	many	TGCAGCGTTGAAGAGGGGGGGGGCCCCGGGAGGGAGCAGTTCTTC	CSVEEGGGPGREQFF
TRBV5-4	NA	TRBJ2-7	few	TGTGCCAGCAGCTTGGCGCCAGGACCCGACTACGAGCAGTACTTC	CASSLAPGPDYEQYF
TRBV5-4	TRBD2	TRBJ2-1	NA	TGTGCCAGCAGCTTTGGGACTAGCGGGAGAATCTCCTACAATGAGCAGTTCTTC	CASSFGTSGRISYNEQFF
TRBV4-1	TRBD1	TRBJ1-3	NA	TGCGCCAGCAGCCACTTCAGGGGGTCGCGACCTGGAAACACCATATATTTT	CASSHFRGSRPGNTIYF
TRBV10-3	NA	TRBJ2-5	many	TGTGCCATCTCGGCGGGGCACGAGACCCAGTACTTC	CAISAGHETQYF
TRBV10-3	NA	TRBJ2-7	few	TGTGCCATCAGTGATTGGGGGACATACGCCTACGAGCAGTACTTC	CAISDWGTYAYEQYF
TRBV12-3/TRBV12-4	TRBD1	TRBJ2-2	NA	TGTGCCAGTAGTGCTACCGTCGACAGGGGGGACACCGGGGAGCTGTTTTTT	CASSATVDRGDTGELFF
TRBV28	TRBD2	TRBJ2-7	many	TGTGCCAGCACCCCTTTCGGGGGACTAGCGGGAGACTACGAGCAGTACTTC	CASTPFGGLAGDYEQYF
TRBV11-2	NA	TRBJ2-1	NA	TGTGCCGGCAACCCCGGGCCTGAATACAATGAGCAGTTCTTC	CAGNPGPEYNEQFF
TRBV30	NA	TRBJ1-6	few	TGTGCCTGGAGTGGGGTAGGATCCTATAATTCACCCCTCCACTTT	CAWSGVGSYNSPLHF
TRBV10-3	NA	TRBJ2-7	few	TGTGCCATCAGTGAAGGCCTCTCCTACGAGCAGTACTTC	CAISEGLSYEQYF
TRBV6-2/TRBV6-3	TRBD2	TRBJ2-5	many	TGTGCCAGCAGTACTGGACTAGCGGGGGAACAAGAGACCCAGTACTTC	CASSTGLAGEQETQYF
TRBV11-2	NA	TRBJ2-7	NA	TGTACCAGCAGCTCCAACCGCAGGGTTCTCGAACAGTATTTC	CTSSSNRRVLEQYF
TRBV11-2	NA	TRBJ2-3	medium-sized	TGTGCCAGCAGCGTTAGAAGGAGCACAGATACGCAGTATTTT	CASSVRRSTDTQYF
TRBV6-5	NA	TRBJ2-3	NA	TGTTCCAGCAGTTATGTGTCCGGCACAGATACTCAGTATTTT	CSSSYVSGTDTQYF
TRBV10-3	NA	TRBJ1-5	NA	TGCGCCATCAGTGAGTCGAGGACAAGAAATCAGTCCCAGCATTTT	CAISESRTRNQSQHF
TRBV12-3/TRBV12-4	TRBD2	TRBJ2-7	many	TGTGCCAGCAGTTTGGGGACTAGCTCCTACGAGCAGTACTTC	CASSLGTSSYEQYF
TRBV6-1	NA	TRBJ1-2	many	TGTGCCAGCAGTACAAGGACGGGGAAGGCCTATGGCTACACCTTC	CASSTRTGKAYGYTF
TRBV6-5	NA	TRBJ1-5	NA	TGTGCCAGCAGTTACACCGGGACGGGGGAACAGTCCCAGCATTTT	CASSYTGTGEQSQHF
TRBV11-3	TRBD2	TRBJ2-2	many	TGTGCCAGCACCGGGGGTAGCGGGAGGAGTAGCACCGGGGAGCTGTTTTTT	CASTGGSGRSSTGELFF
TRBV11-2	NA	TRBJ2-1	NA	TGTGCCAGCAGTCGGATAGGAGTCAATGAGCAGTTCTTC	CASSRIGVNEQFF
TRBV25-1	NA	TRBJ2-5	once	TGTGCCAGCAGTGAAGCGACCCACAAAGAGACCCAGTACTTC	CASSEATHKETQYF
TRBV5-4	NA	TRBJ2-7	NA	TGTGCCAGCAGCCTCTATAGTAGCGACGAGCAGTACTTC	CASSLYSSDEQYF
TRBV6-1	NA	TRBJ1-1	NA	TGTGCCAGCAGCCCAGACAACAGGGCTTTCTTT	CASSPDNRAFF
TRBV12-3/TRBV12-4	NA	TRBJ2-2	NA	TGTGCCAGCAGTTTCGGGACTTATTCAGCCGGGGAGCTGTTTTTT	CASSFGTYSAGELFF
TRBV28	NA	TRBJ2-1	NA	TGTGCGGTCCCTCGTGAGCGGGACACCTACAATGAGCAGTTCTTC	CAVPRERDTYNEQFF
TRBV6-2/TRBV6-3	NA	TRBJ2-2	many	TGTGCCAGCAAGAAGGGGGTCGGCACCGGGGAGCTGTTTTTT	CASKKGVGTGELFF
TRBV11-1	TRBD1	TRBJ1-4	NA	TGTGCCAGCAGCCACAGGGGTAAGAAACTGTTTTTT	CASSHRGKKLFF
TRBV12-3/TRBV12-4	TRBD1	TRBJ2-3	once	TGTGCCAGCAGTCAACGACAGGGATACACACATAGGCAGTATTTT	CASSQRQGYTHRQYF
TRBV11-1	NA	TRBJ1-3	NA	TGTGCCGACAGCTTTTCCGCGGTCTCTGGAAACACCATATATTTT	CADSFSAVSGNTIYF